Sequencing of this TCR beta chain was carried out in a study of T cells after yellow fever vaccination (dated by TCRdb to between 2019 and 2020). Concerning the study at large: Libraries from fractions with low cell numbers were prepared with the SMART-Seq v4 Ultra Low Input RNA kit. Blood samples were taken at several timepoints before and after primary and secondary immunization, and bulk PBMC replicates and cell subsets were isolated. Bulk TCR alpha and beta repertoires were sequenced longitudinally to track T-cell clones before and after primary and booster YFV17D yellow fever vaccination. The cohort comprised two healthy male donors, one aged 18 to 30 and one aged 30 to 40 years.

What the treatment or condition label conveys for this sample: live attenuated yellow fever vaccine strain. Two biological replicates of bulk PBMCs were collected at each blood-draw timepoint. PBMCs were isolated from peripheral blood using a standard Ficoll-Paque protocol. TriZol was used to extract RNA from bulk PBMCs, CD4 and CD8 fractions, and dextramer-positive and dextramer-negative fractions. Synthesis of TCR cDNA relied on 5'RACE template switching, a step that introduced a universal primer site along with unique molecular identifiers. Priming for cDNA synthesis came from both the TCR alpha and TCR beta constant segments. Libraries were amplified in two PCR steps, with sample barcodes and sequencing adapters added in the second step. Sequencing of libraries was performed on Illumina HiSeq 2500 (2x100 bp) or NovaSeq (2x150 bp). The source study handled its data this way. Reads were demultiplexed and collapsed into UMI consensus sequences with MIGEC, and V(D)J alignment was performed with MiXCR. Vaccine-responding clonotypes were identified with edgeR using replicate PBMC samples, with FDR below 0.01 and a log2 fold change above 5 up to day 15 being required. Each bulk clonotype received a CD4 or CD8 identity based on whether the sequenced CD4 or CD8 repertoire contained that clonotype at higher abundance. The raw public reads went through TCRdb reprocessing: fastp at Q25, MiXCR clone calling, in-frame beta chains kept. Entries that share a CDR3 protein sequence are merged under the most common genes and DNA. TCRdb, not the original authors, processed these V and J calls. Recorded for this sample are 300,000 to 350,000 distinct CDR3 sequences; 7% to 9% of them occurred a single time. 17% of the sample lies in the top ten.

According to the germline V gene, CDR1 reads MNHEY and CDR2 reads SVGEGT. Trimmed from V: 1 base; trimmed from J: 1 base; junction bases lacking a gene match: 12. Measured from the cysteine to the phenylalanine, the CDR3 is 18 residues long. Kept here is only the CDR3 DNA, which spans 54 bases and is read in frame from base 1. Overall study outcomes, separate from this receptor: A small share of clonotypes was detected in both CD4 and CD8 compartments, with the overlap likely arising from convergent recombination. FACS-sorted repertoires could contain abundant contaminating clonotypes from the bulk population, so computational filtering was required. Because only a couple of donors were included in the study, the extent to which the findings can be generalized is limited. The secondary T-cell response was weaker than the primary response but faster, peaking on day 5 instead of day 15. After the booster, most of the clones that had expanded following primary vaccination were detected again (just under 97% of CD4 and around 90% of CD8), which suggests that memory was broadly maintained.

The sample holds a few counts of this clonotype. What antigen it recognizes has not been identified. No clone much larger than this one lies a single base away; base qualities are absent. The chain links TRBV6-2 or TRBV6-3 with TRBJ2-7; 8 bases in the middle match TRBD2. This TCR was recovered from a man younger than 30 who received the YFV17D yellow fever vaccine. The sequences come from PBMCs, collected roughly 46 days after the first yellow fever vaccination. Read as DNA, the sequence is TGTGCCAGCAGTTACTGGACGGGGGGGTTCGGAAGGTCCTACGAGCAGTACTTC. This translates into CASSYWTGGFGRSYEQYF.